Presented here are 31 T cell receptor beta chains from one specimen sequenced in a study of shared clonotypes between healthy human individuals. Sequencing used immunoSEQ multiplex PCR; TCRdb keeps in-frame clones, though not all of them. The sample consists of about 750,000 clones, more than 85% of them appearing once. Naive CD8 cells lacked CD45RO and underwent positive selection for CCR7, leaving out terminally differentiated effector memory CD45RA+ cells. The material sequenced was naive CD8+ T cells sorted from blood. Receptors were obtained from a man aged 25-45 years in good health.

This chain links TRBV2 with TRBJ1-1; the D is unclear. CDR3 size: 14 residues. V gave up 0 bases and J gave up 3 bases, with 8 bases separating them. From germline, CDR1 is SNHLY and CDR2 FYNNEI. The CDR3 here is CASSEAGPDTEAFF. CDR3 nucleotide sequence: TGTGCCAGCAGTGAAGCTGGACCGGACACTGAAGCTTTCTTT.

This clone came up a few times. V gene TRBV30 combines with J gene TRBJ1-2; D might be TRBD1 (6 bases). V was cut by 5 bases and J by 7 bases, with 8 bases left in between. CDR1 is GTSNPN and CDR2 is SVGIG in the germline V gene (reference sequence). The CDR3 loop spans 10 amino acids. CDR3 in amino acids: CAWAGVGYTF. In DNA form, the CDR3 reads TGTGCCTGGGCAGGGGTTGGCTACACCTTC.

This chain links TRBV7-6 with TRBJ2-5; D is uncertain. V was cut by 0 bases and J by 3 bases, with 8 bases left in between. The CDR3 consists of 14 residues. Germline lookup yields CDR1 SGHVS and CDR2 FNYEAQ. In nucleotides, the CDR3 is TGTGCCAGCAGCTTAGCCCTCGACGAAGAGACCCAGTACTTC. Its protein is CASSLALDEETQYF.

V gene TRBV2 combines with J gene TRBJ2-1, with 11 bases that match TRBD2. Trimming at V came to 2 bases and at J to 1 base, leaving 7 bases not matched to a gene. The germline V gene encodes CDR1 SNHLY and CDR2 FYNNEI. The CDR3 runs 18 residues. CDR3 protein: CASSERASGRFSYNEQFF. CDR3 bases: TGTGCCAGCAGTGAAAGGGCTAGCGGGAGGTTTTCCTACAATGAGCAGTTCTTC.

The chain couples TRBV27 to TRBJ2-1; the match to TRBD2 covers 7 bases. This CDR3 has 14 residues. CDR1 is MNHEY and CDR2 is SMNVEV in the germline V gene (reference sequence). V lost 5 bases, J lost 8 bases, and 9 bases stayed unmatched. The CDR3, as DNA: TGTGCCAGCAGTCCTTTAGGACTAGGCGATGAGCAGTTCTTC. Its translation is CASSPLGLGDEQFF.

The chain uses TRBV5-4 and TRBJ2-1, with TRBD2 matching 14 bases. The germline CDR1 and CDR2 sequences are SGHNT and YYREEE (reference sequence). The CDR3 contains 19 residues. V lost 0 bases to trimming and J lost 2 bases; unmatched junction nucleotides: 7. CDR3 DNA: TGTGCCAGCAGCTTGGTGGGACTAGCGGGAGAGACGACCTACAATGAGCAGTTCTTC. The encoded protein is CASSLVGLAGETTYNEQFF. Full variable domain (remainder filled in from reference TRBV5-4 and TRBJ2-1): ETGVTQSPTHLIKTRGQQVTLRCSSQSGHNTVSWYQQALGQGPQFIFQYYREEENGRGNFPPRFSGLQFPNYSSELNVNALELDDSALYLCASSLVGLAGETTYNEQFFGPGTRLTVL.

DNA for the CDR3: TGCGCCAGCAGCCAACCACAGGGGTCCGACTACGAGCAGTACTTC. Translated: CASSQPQGSDYEQYF. This chain joins TRBV4-1 and TRBJ2-7, with TRBD1 identical over 7 bases. The CDR3 contains 15 residues. V was clipped by 2 bases and J by 3 bases; unmatched bases: 7. Germline V gene data show CDR1 as MGHRA and CDR2 as YSYEKL.

V is TRBV27 and J is TRBJ2-2; 10 nucleotides match TRBD1. V lost 1 base, J lost 6 bases, and 5 bases stayed unmatched. Germline values: CDR1 MNHEY, CDR2 SMNVEV (reference sequence). The CDR3 has 16 amino acids. For the CDR3, the DNA is TGTGCCAGCAGTTTATGGGGGACAGGGGATGCCGGGGAGCTGTTTTTT. Protein: CASSLWGTGDAGELFF.

This clone was counted once. V usage is TRBV10-2 and J usage is TRBJ2-3; TRBD2 agrees at 11 bases. CDR1 WSHSY and CDR2 SAAADI come from the germline V gene. V dropped 4 bases and J dropped 2; count of bases not matched to a gene: 2. This CDR3 is built from 15 residues. The CDR3 protein is CASSGLAGPTDTQYF. DNA for the CDR3: TGCGCCAGCAGTGGACTAGCGGGGCCCACAGATACGCAGTATTTT.

The J gene is TRBJ1-3, the V gene TRBV4-1, with D unresolved. The CDR3 has 15 amino acids. CDR1 MGHRA and CDR2 YSYEKL come from the germline V gene. The germline V and J ends were trimmed by 4 bases and 0 bases, with 10 bases remaining between them. This chain's CDR3 is CASSPTRFSGNTIYF. The CDR3 nucleotides are TGCGCCAGCAGCCCAACAAGGTTCTCTGGAAACACCATATATTTT.

This clone was observed at least ten times. This CDR3 is also generated by other DNA sequences in the sample. This sequence joins TRBV27 and TRBJ2-2; the match to TRBD2 covers 12 bases. Germline CDR1 reads MNHEY; CDR2 reads SMNVEV (reference sequence). After removal of 4 bases from V and 5 bases from J, the junction contained 2 bases not matched to a gene. CDR3 length: 15 residues. The CDR3 loop reads CASSWTSGTTGELFF. The CDR3 DNA reads as TGTGCCAGCAGTTGGACTAGCGGGACTACCGGGGAGCTGTTTTTT.

The V gene is TRBV10-2, the J gene TRBJ2-1; D gene unclear. Per the germline V gene, CDR1 is WSHSY and CDR2 is SAAADI. Trimming cost V 0 bases and J 10 bases, with 7 bases left between them. The CDR3 consists of 12 residues. Here the CDR3 DNA reads TGCGCCAGCAGTGAGTCCCTTCGGGAGCAGTTCTTC. Translation: CASSESLREQFF.

This sequence joins TRBV4-1 and TRBJ2-1; D is uncertain. This CDR3 region has 12 residues. The V and J ends lost 1 base and 5 bases respectively, with 3 bases between them. From germline, CDR1 is MGHRA and CDR2 YSYEKL. DNA for the CDR3: TGCGCCAGCAGCCAAGGTAACAATGAGCAGTTCTTC. Protein: CASSQGNNEQFF.

To note about this clone: Within the sample, other DNA sequences also encode this same CDR3. The rearrangement joins TRBV7-9 to TRBJ1-4; D gene unclear. This CDR3 region has 14 residues. V lost 1 base to trimming and J lost 5 bases, with 8 bases between them. Germline assignment: CDR1 SEHNR and CDR2 FQNEAQ (reference sequence). This CDR3 is CASSLEGANEKLFF. DNA of the CDR3: TGTGCCAGCAGCTTAGAGGGCGCAAATGAAAAACTGTTTTTT. Drawing the rest from reference TRBV7-9 and TRBJ1-4, the complete variable domain is DTGVSQNPRHKITKRGQNVTFRCDPISEHNRLYWYRQTLGQGPEFLTYFQNEAQLEKSRLLSDRFSAERPKGSFSTLEIQRTEQGDSAMYLCASSLEGANEKLFFGSGTQLSVL.

This clone was counted many times. The genes are TRBV5-4 and TRBJ2-1; D not certain. The V gene lost 4 bases and the J gene lost 4 bases, with 18 bases spanning the gap. This CDR3 spans 16 amino acids. In germline, CDR1 is SGHNT, CDR2 YYREEE (reference sequence). This CDR3 is CASSPMDPQFYNEQFF. The CDR3 DNA reads TGTGCCAGCAGCCCTATGGACCCACAATTTTACAATGAGCAGTTCTTC.

The V gene is TRBV6-4, the J gene TRBJ2-2, with D perhaps matching TRBD1 (6 bases). CDR1 is MRHNA, CDR2 SNTAGT, per germline. This CDR3 contains 20 residues. Deletions cut 4 bases from V and 2 bases from J, with 26 bases between. The CDR3 DNA follows: TGTGCCAGCAGTGTTCGGGACAACAACTATTGGGGCAATAACACCGGGGAGCTGTTTTTT. It encodes CASSVRDNNYWGNNTGELFF.

CDR3 nucleotide sequence: TGCGCCAGCAGCCAGGAAGACCGCTACGAGCAGTACTTC. It translates to CASSQEDRYEQYF. J is TRBJ2-7 and V is TRBV4-1; D uncertain. This CDR3 spans 13 amino acids. Germline V CDR1 and CDR2: MGHRA, YSYEKL. The V end was cut by 3 bases, the J end by 3 bases, with 9 bases between.

This sequence joins TRBV15 and TRBJ2-1; tentative D call: TRBD2 (5 bases). V was trimmed by 4 bases and J by 5 bases, leaving 24 bases between them. The CDR3 covers 18 residues. Per germline, CDR1 LNHNV and CDR2 YYDKDF (reference sequence). CDR3: CATSTRAGEVYVHNEQFF. CDR3 nucleotides: TGTGCCACCAGCACGAGGGCCGGGGAAGTTTATGTCCACAATGAGCAGTTCTTC.

V gene TRBV28 combines with J gene TRBJ1-2, with D possibly TRBD1 on 5 matching bases. The germline V gene encodes CDR1 MDHEN and CDR2 SYDVKM. The CDR3 loop spans 16 amino acids. The V end lost 6 bases, the J end lost 2 bases, and 19 bases lay between the germline ends. Here the CDR3 reads CASREAPLGENYGYTF. CDR3 bases: TGTGCCAGCAGAGAAGCCCCCTTGGGGGAAAACTATGGCTACACCTTC.

The chain is built from TRBV13 and TRBJ2-7, with 11 bases identical to TRBD2. The germline V gene encodes CDR1 PRHDT and CDR2 FYEKMQ (reference sequence). The CDR3 runs 16 residues. Trimming at V came to 5 bases and at J to 4 bases, leaving 10 bases not matched to a gene. The CDR3 nucleotides read TGTGCCAGCAGCCCCCACGGGCTAGCGGGAGGTTACGAGCAGTACTTC. This gives the protein CASSPHGLAGGYEQYF.

The chain couples TRBV28 to TRBJ2-5; possibly TRBD1 for D (5 bases). With 5 bases removed from V and 4 bases from J, the gap between germline ends came to 23 bases. Germline V gene data show CDR1 as MDHEN and CDR2 as SYDVKM. This CDR3 is built from 17 residues. CDR3 residues: CASSPKGLTLSGETQYF. The DNA for the CDR3 is TGTGCCAGCAGTCCCAAGGGGCTCACCCTTTCGGGAGAGACCCAGTACTTC.

CDR3 nucleotides: TGTGCCAGCAGCTCGAACGACAGGTCTTACAATGAGCAGTTCTTC. As protein: CASSSNDRSYNEQFF. V and J are TRBV11-2 and TRBJ2-1; D is possibly TRBD1 (6 bases). V lost 4 bases and J lost 4, with 14 bases in between. Germline lookup yields CDR1 SGHAT and CDR2 FQNNGV. This CDR3 has 15 residues.

The chain carries TRBV7-6 and TRBJ1-4, with a possible D match to TRBD1 (6 bases). CDR1 is SGHVS, CDR2 FNYEAQ, per germline. The V and J ends lost 0 bases and 4 bases respectively, with 12 bases between them. The CDR3 contains 16 residues. The CDR3 bases are TGTGCCAGCAGCTTAGCGTATGGGGGCAGTAATGAAAAACTGTTTTTT. Protein product: CASSLAYGGSNEKLFF.

The V and J genes are TRBV29-1 and TRBJ1-5; D remains ambiguous. Trimming pared 8 bases from V and 4 bases from J, leaving 39 bases between. The CDR3 spans 21 residues. Per the germline V gene, CDR1 is SQVTM and CDR2 is ANQGSEA. The CDR3 nucleotides read TGCAGCCGCAGCCGCGACGTCTTTTTCTATCCCGGGATGTTGGGGAATCAGCCCCAGCATTTT. It yields the protein CSRSRDVFFYPGMLGNQPQHF.

This clone was detected once. The rearrangement uses TRBV5-6 and TRBJ1-4; 9 bases fit TRBD1. The CDR3 has 11 amino acids. Trimming cost V 4 bases and J 14 bases; bases outside gene matches: 3. The germline gives CDR1 SGHDT, CDR2 YYEEEE. For the CDR3, the DNA is TGTGCCAGCAGCCAGGGACAGGGCCTGTTTTTT. The encoded protein is CASSQGQGLFF.

The CDR3, as DNA: TGCGCCAGCAGCCCGCACCCCACCGGGGAGCTGTTTTTT. This sequence encodes CASSPHPTGELFF. This chain connects TRBV10-1 to TRBJ2-2, with D hard to call. Deletions cut 6 bases from V and 4 bases from J, with 9 bases between. The CDR3 has 13 amino acids. Germline V gives CDR1 WNHNN, CDR2 SYGVQD (reference sequence).

The V and J genes are TRBV11-2 and TRBJ2-5; D is perhaps TRBD2 (5 bases). Germline CDR1 SGHAT, CDR2 FQNNGV. Deletions cut 0 bases from V and 2 bases from J, with 10 bases between. The CDR3 spans 15 residues. The CDR3 coding sequence is TGTGCCAGCAGCTTAGACCCCGGGGTACAAGAGACCCAGTACTTC. It codes for CASSLDPGVQETQYF.

The sample holds one count of this clone. The chain is built from TRBV9 and TRBJ2-7, with D perhaps TRBD1 (6 bases). The CDR3 contains 16 residues. V was pared by 4 bases and J by 0 bases, with 17 bases between. From germline, CDR1 is SGDLS and CDR2 YYNGEE. CDR3 amino acids: CASSPLGDTRSYEQYF. Here the CDR3 DNA reads TGTGCCAGCAGCCCCCTAGGGGACACCCGCTCCTACGAGCAGTACTTC.

The chain has TRBV7-2 and TRBJ2-7; 13 bases map to TRBD2. Germline CDR1 is SGHTA and CDR2 is FQGNSA. The CDR3 sequence is 14 residues long. The V segment lost 3 bases and the J segment 6 bases; nucleotides outside the gene matches: 2. The CDR3 coding sequence is TGTGCCAGCAGCTTCCGGACTAGCGGGAGCGAGCAGTACTTC. Its translation is CASSFRTSGSEQYF.

The chain is built from TRBV7-6 and TRBJ2-1, with 8 bases aligning to TRBD2. Germline lookup yields CDR1 SGHVS and CDR2 FNYEAQ. V was clipped by 5 bases and J by 4 bases; unmatched bases: 10. CDR3 size: 16 residues. The DNA for the CDR3 is TGTGCCAGCAGCAGAGATGCGGGAGGTCTTTACAATGAGCAGTTCTTC. Translation gives CASSRDAGGLYNEQFF.

The rearrangement links TRBV7-8 to TRBJ1-5, with D possibly matching TRBD1 (6 bases). V lost 0 bases to trimming and J lost 2 bases, with 14 bases between them. CDR1 is SGHVS, CDR2 FQNEAQ, per germline. There are 17 residues in the CDR3. CDR3 bases: TGTGCCAGCAGCTTAGCGCTCGGGGGGGCTGGCAATCAGCCCCAGCATTTT. Translating gives CASSLALGGAGNQPQHF.